The rows below give T cell receptor beta chains drawn from one sample of a study of breast tumors, draining lymph nodes, adjacent tissues. TCRdb reprocessed the multiplex PCR reads with MiXCR, giving one entry per CDR3 protein. The sample contains 290,000 or so distinct CDR3 sequences, roughly 31% of which appear only once. Sequencing input: axillary lymph node tissue. All receptors come from a female donor with breast cancer. Some clones in this sample may be carry-over from other donors' samples. Both conserved end residues are part of each CDR3. The D gene is left open where the match is weak. Clone size is given for some rows only: seen once, a few or many times, or a class if the clone is expanded.

d_gene	abundance	v_gene	j_gene	CDR3nt	CDR3aa
.	.	TRBV6-5	TRBJ2-5	TGTGCCAGCAGACCCCCAGCAGGGAGCGAGACCCAGTACTTC	CASRPPAGSETQYF
TRBD1	.	TRBV6-5	TRBJ1-2	TGTGCCAGCAGTCACGCCAGGGGGTTTGGCTACACCTTC	CASSHARGFGYTF
.	few	TRBV4-3	TRBJ2-7	TGCGCCAGCAGCCTACAAGGTGGGGCAGGGAGACCCTACGAGCAGTACTTC	CASSLQGGAGRPYEQYF
TRBD2	many	TRBV7-8	TRBJ2-1	TGTGCCAGCAGCAATAGGCGGGAGGGGTTAAATGAGCAGTTCTTC	CASSNRREGLNEQFF
.	many	TRBV7-6	TRBJ1-5	TGTGCCAGCTCGGGGGGGTTGGATCAGCCCCAGCATTTT	CASSGGLDQPQHF
.	.	TRBV6-1	TRBJ1-5	TGTGCCAGCCGGGGGGGTTTCAATCAGCCCCAGCATTTT	CASRGGFNQPQHF
TRBD2	many	TRBV4-1	TRBJ2-5	TGCGCCAGCAGCGTTTTGCTAGCGGGCCCACAAGAGACCCAGTACTTC	CASSVLLAGPQETQYF
.	few	TRBV3-1	TRBJ2-1	TGTGCCAGCAGCCAAGATTGGGGATTCTACAATGAGCAGTTCTTC	CASSQDWGFYNEQFF
.	many	TRBV29-1	TRBJ1-2	TGCAGCGTTGATAGCAACAGGGTCGGCTATGGCTACACCTTC	CSVDSNRVGYGYTF
TRBD1	.	TRBV25-1	TRBJ1-2	TGTGCCAGCAGTGCTTGGGACAGGCTACACTATGGCTACACCTTC	CASSAWDRLHYGYTF
.	many	TRBV19	TRBJ2-1	TGTGCCAGTAGCCCCCCACCCTACAATGAGCAGTTCTTC	CASSPPPYNEQFF
.	many	TRBV11-2	TRBJ2-5	TGTGCCAGCAGCTTTCTTTTCGGCTTCCAAGAGACCCAGTACTTC	CASSFLFGFQETQYF
TRBD1	medium-sized	TRBV15	TRBJ2-6	TGTGCCACCAGCAGGGCCGGGACAGGGGGTAAGGGGGCCAACGTCCTGACTTTC	CATSRAGTGGKGANVLTF
TRBD2	.	TRBV20-1	TRBJ2-4	TGCAGTGCCCCGCCGCGTGAGCGGGGCGCTTTGGACATTCAGTACTTC	CSAPPRERGALDIQYF
TRBD2	many	TRBV20-1	TRBJ2-3	TGCAGTGCTAGAGAGGCGGGAGCCACAGATACGCAGTATTTT	CSAREAGATDTQYF